Listed below are T cell receptor beta chains from one sample, sequenced in a study of shared clonotypes between healthy human individuals. TCRdb keeps only in-frame clones here, not all; method: immunoSEQ multiplex PCR. In the table there are about 2.1 million clones, approximately 94% of which are singletons. Specimen: naive CD8+ T cells from PBMCs. The receptors were gathered from a young man in good health. Some clones in this sample may be carry-over from other donors' samples. The CDR3 runs from the conserved cysteine through the conserved F or W. The D gene is left open where the match is weak. The size field is filled for only some rows; it gives once, few, many or a size class.

>TRBJ2-5|.|.|TRBV28
TGTGCCAGCAGTTTATATGAGGGGGAAGAGACCCAGTACTTC
CASSLYEGEETQYF
>TRBJ2-7|.|.|TRBV27
TGTGCCAGCAGTTTATCCAGCGGAGAAGTAGGGTACGAGCAGTACTTC
CASSLSSGEVGYEQYF
>TRBJ1-1|.|.|TRBV19
TGTGCCAGTAGTATAGATCCCCTGGGCAGTGAAATGGGCGCTGAAGCTTTCTTT
CASSIDPLGSEMGAEAFF
>TRBJ2-1|.|.|TRBV27
TGTGCCAGCAGCCCAATGACAGGCAGCTCCTACAATGAGCAGTTCTTC
CASSPMTGSSYNEQFF
>TRBJ2-4|.|.|TRBV6-4
TGTGCCAGCAGTGACCCACCTTCTCGGCCAAACATTCAGTACTTC
CASSDPPSRPNIQYF
>TRBJ2-1|TRBD2|.|TRBV27
TGTGCCAGTGGGACTAGCAATTACAATGAGCAGTTCTTC
CASGTSNYNEQFF
>TRBJ2-7|TRBD2|.|TRBV27
TGTGCCAGCAGTTTAGTTCCGGGACTAGTGTACGAGCAGTACTTC
CASSLVPGLVYEQYF
>TRBJ2-1|TRBD1|.|TRBV11-2
TGTGCCAGCAGCGCAGGGACAGGGTACAATGAGCAGTTCTTC
CASSAGTGYNEQFF
>TRBJ2-3|.|.|TRBV27
TGTGCCAGCAGTTCCTCCTTCTACACAGATACGCAGTATTTT
CASSSSFYTDTQYF
>TRBJ2-5|TRBD1|.|TRBV15
TGTGCCACCAGCAGGCTTCTCCGGGACAGGGGGCTGAGGCGGGAGGGCCGCGAGACCCAGTACTTC
CATSRLLRDRGLRREGRETQYF
>TRBJ1-2|TRBD1|.|TRBV15
TGTGCCACCAGCAGAGATCGAGGGACAGGAGCGAACTATGGCTACACCTTC
CATSRDRGTGANYGYTF
>TRBJ2-3|.|.|TRBV7-9
TGTGCCAGCAGCTTAGGTCCAGATACGCAGTATTTT
CASSLGPDTQYF
>TRBJ2-7|.|once|TRBV9
TGTGCCAGCAGCGTAGGAAGTGGGAGCTCCTACGAGCAGTACTTC
CASSVGSGSSYEQYF
>TRBJ2-7|.|once|TRBV4-3
TGCGCCAGCAGCCAAGAGGTGGAGGGCACCTACGAGCAGTACTTC
CASSQEVEGTYEQYF
>TRBJ2-2|.|.|TRBV28
TGTGCCAGCAGTTTGCCACAGGAAGCCGGGGAGCTGTTTTTT
CASSLPQEAGELFF
>TRBJ2-1|TRBD2|.|TRBV4-1
TGCGCCAGCAGCCAAGAGTGGGAAGGAGGGAGGGCCGTGGACAATGAGCAGTTCTTC
CASSQEWEGGRAVDNEQFF
>TRBJ2-1|.|.|TRBV28
TGTGCCAGCAGGACGTGGGGGGCCAACAATGAGCAGTTCTTC
CASRTWGANNEQFF
>TRBJ2-7|.|.|TRBV7-9
TGTGCCAGCAGACTGAATTTCTACGAGCAGTACTTC
CASRLNFYEQYF
>TRBJ1-5|.|.|TRBV28
TGTGCCAGCTGGGCCCGGACCGGTTTAAAGCAGCCCCAGCATTTT
CASWARTGLKQPQHF
>TRBJ1-1|.|.|TRBV7-9
TGTGCCGGCAGCTTAGGGTCCAGGGGCCCCGAAGCTTTCTTT
CAGSLGSRGPEAFF
>TRBJ2-1|TRBD2|.|TRBV18
TGTGCCAGCTCACCAAGGGCGGGAGTCACCTACAATGAGCAGTTCTTC
CASSPRAGVTYNEQFF
>TRBJ2-7|.|.|TRBV4-1
TGCGCCAGCAGCCAAGGGCCAGTTGGGGGCTCCTACGAGCAGTACTTC
CASSQGPVGGSYEQYF
>TRBJ1-2|.|few|TRBV9
TGTGCCAGCTCTCGTCGCACTACTAACTATGGCTACACCTTC
CASSRRTTNYGYTF
>TRBJ2-7|.|once|TRBV23-1
TGCGCCAGCAGTCAATCGAGAATCCACGAGCAGTACTTC
CASSQSRIHEQYF
>TRBJ2-3|.|.|TRBV14
TGTGCCAGCAGCCCAGCCTCACAGGGAAAGTATTTT
CASSPASQGKYF
>TRBJ2-7|TRBD1|.|TRBV4-1
TGCGCCAGCAGCCAGGACAGGGCCCACGAGCAGTACTTC
CASSQDRAHEQYF
>TRBJ2-7|.|.|TRBV11-2
TGTGCCAGCAGCTTGGGGGGCTTGTCCGAGCAGTACTTC
CASSLGGLSEQYF
>TRBJ2-3|.|.|TRBV27
TGTGCCAGCAGTTTAATTAACCCCACAGATACGCAGTATTTT
CASSLINPTDTQYF
>TRBJ1-2|TRBD1|.|TRBV2
TGTGCCAGCAAGGGACAGGGGGCCTATGGCTACACCTTC
CASKGQGAYGYTF
>TRBJ1-1|TRBD1|.|TRBV9
TGTGCCAGCAGCGTAGGTACCGGGACAGGGGGCGTGCGAGCTTTCTTT
CASSVGTGTGGVRAFF
>TRBJ2-5|.|.|TRBV7-2
TGTGCCAGCAGCCCGCGAGAAGAGACCCAGTACTTC
CASSPREETQYF
>TRBJ1-2|TRBD1|.|TRBV25-1
TGTGCCAGCAGTGAAGCCGGGACAGGGAATGGCTACACCTTC
CASSEAGTGNGYTF
>TRBJ1-5|.|.|TRBV28
TGTGCCAGCAAAGGGAACAAGTATAGCAATCAGCCCCAGCATTTT
CASKGNKYSNQPQHF
>TRBJ2-1|TRBD2|.|TRBV2
TGTGCCAGCAGTGGACTAGCGGGAGAAAAAAATGAGCAGTTCTTC
CASSGLAGEKNEQFF
>TRBJ1-1|TRBD1|.|TRBV6-5
TGTGCCAGCAGCATTGGACAGGGGTTCACTGAAGCTTTCTTT
CASSIGQGFTEAFF